This T cell receptor beta chain was observed in a study of blood T cell repertoires in COVID-19. The V gene lost 7 bases and the J gene lost 2 bases, with 20 bases spanning the gap. CDR3 length: 17 amino acids. Germline V lookup: CDR1 ENHRY, CDR2 SYGVKD. Sequencing used immunoSEQ multiplex PCR; TCRdb keeps in-frame clones, though not all of them. The sample contains under 400,000 clones, about 86% of which appear only once. V usage is TRBV10-3 and J usage is TRBJ1-4; D is ambiguous. Sequencing was done on a sample of PBMCs or T cells enriched from blood (not recorded which). The source is a woman aged 40-49 years with acute COVID-19. The CDR3 DNA is TGTGCCATCAAAGCCCATACTTCGACCGGGACTAATGAAAAACTGTTTTTT. Its protein product is CAIKAHTSTGTNEKLFF.